The source of this T cell receptor beta chain is a study of human T cells and chemical hapten exposure (dated by TCRdb to the early 2020s). About the study as a whole: For sensitization, 2% DPC in acetone was applied to an approximately 2 cm by approximately 2 cm area of upper inner arm skin. Patients additionally received weekly therapeutic DPC doses to the scalp throughout the approximately 24-week study period. Patch testing was done on the upper back using Finn chambers containing 0.01% DPC, and results were scored after 6 days according to International Contact Dermatitis Research Group standards. The patient cohort, mostly female, included alopecia areata with under or over 50% scalp involvement, alopecia totalis and alopecia universalis. Libraries were pooled for sequencing, and variation in per-sample TCR yields was attributed mainly to small differences in library volumes within the pool. Peripheral blood TCR repertoire changes were tracked in vivo in alopecia patients during primary and secondary sensitization to the hapten diphenylcyclopropenone (DPC). Blood samples were taken from patients before sensitization (week 0) and at 2, 6 and about 24 weeks after DPC sensitization. Twenty-nine alopecia patients provided blood for TCR sequencing at one to four time points (pre-sensitization, 2, 6 and 24 weeks). What the research found in general, with its limitations: Because all patients had alopecia, a presumed autoimmune disease, the immune response of the patients might differ from that of healthy individuals. Repeated subsampling changed both the strength of the expansion versus patch-test correlation and the threshold at which that correlation became significant. Patch test score correlated positively with the number of PT1 expanded TCRs, reaching significance at thresholds 8, 16 and 32 but not at 4. Compared with pre-sensitization or healthy control sets, expanded TCRs formed significantly more large CDR3 similarity clusters, which is consistent with antigen-driven responses. No change with DPC sensitization was found in the number of TCRs above 1 in 1000 frequency, and no evidence of global repertoire structure alterations was found.

What this sample's time point label stands for: pre-sensitization, week 0. What this sample's treatment or condition label stands for: therapeutic diphenylcyclopropenone sensitization with weekly scalp DPC. At every patch-test visit, the blood draw took place before the patch test was put on. Eligible patients were aged 18 to 70, diagnosed with alopecia, deemed suitable for DPC therapy, and excluded if pregnant. Total RNA was extracted from unfractionated whole blood collected in Tempus Blood RNA tubes. V was cut back by 3 bases and J by 2 bases, leaving a gap of 14 bases between them. CDR1 and CDR2, looked up from the germline V gene (reference sequence), are SEHNR and FQNEAQ. There are 16 amino acids in the CDR3, from cysteine to phenylalanine inclusive. Only CDR3 DNA is held: 48 bases, read in frame from base 1. Libraries were constructed by RACE. Sequenced on a NextSeq 500. Library preparation attached unique molecular identifiers to individual cDNA molecules for quantitative, reproducible TCR counting. From each blood RNA sample, both TCR alpha and TCR beta chains were sequenced. In the paper's pipeline: A median of roughly 100,000 TCRs per sample was observed, with a range of about 23,224 to 750,000. V, J and CDR3 annotation of the TCR reads was performed with the Decombinator software suite. To make PS versus PT1 abundance plots, every sample was subsampled to the same number of TCRs (28,000). TCRs were defined as expanded if absent before sensitization and observed at least eight times at the 2-week time point. TCRdb redid the processing of the public reads, applying fastp at Q25 and MiXCR, and retained in-frame beta chains. Entries that share a CDR3 protein sequence are merged under the most common genes and DNA. For this entry, the V and J calls and clone size follow TCRdb and not the study's own pipeline. Recorded for this sample are 250,000 to 300,000 distinct CDR3 sequences; approximately 7.5% of them occurred a single time. The ten largest clones take up roughly 1.2% of the sample.

A note on this clonotype: This clone's antigen is unknown. Base qualities were left out, and no much larger clone turns up one base away.

Here the chain combines TRBV7-9 and TRBJ1-5; 5 matching bases give a weak D call of TRBD1. This receptor was identified in a man aged 18-30 years with alopecia areata. Some clones in this sample may be carry-over from other donors' samples. The sequenced sample was whole blood, obtained in connection with sensitization to the hapten diphenylcyclopropenone (DPC). The CDR3 amino acid sequence is: CASSFGPGRGNQPQHF. Read as DNA, the sequence is TGTGCCAGCAGCTTTGGTCCAGGGAGGGGCAATCAGCCCCAGCATTTT.